Listed below are T cell receptor beta chains from one sample, sequenced in a study of T cells in Graves' hyperthyroidism and ophthalmopathy. TCRdb processed the multiplex PCR reads anew with MiXCR; each CDR3 protein has one entry. The profile covers under 350,000 distinct CDR3 sequences, with about 21% appearing a single time and around half taken by the ten largest. The source material was blood. Receptor source: a woman aged 45-65 years with Graves' hyperthyroidism. Each CDR3 is given with its conserved first and last residue. The D gene is left open where the match is weak. The listing skips clone size in some rows; elsewhere it reads once, few, many or a size class.

j_call clone_size d_call v_call cdr3_aa cdr3_nt
TRBJ1-1 many NA TRBV7-8 CASSNPRQGTEAFF TGTGCCAGCAGCAACCCTCGGCAGGGGACTGAAGCTTTCTTT
TRBJ1-1 many TRBD1 TRBV20-1 CSASVGQLNTEAFF TGCAGTGCCTCCGTGGGACAGTTGAACACTGAAGCTTTCTTT
TRBJ2-7 NA NA TRBV6-5 CASSYRPAYEQYF TGTGCCAGCAGTTACCGGCCAGCTTACGAGCAGTACTTC
TRBJ1-1 NA NA TRBV2 CASSESGGMYTEAFF TGTGCCAGCAGTGAATCCGGGGGTATGTACACTGAAGCTTTCTTT
TRBJ1-5 many TRBD1 TRBV28 CASSLWEGDRGLYSNQPQHF TGTGCCAGCAGTTTATGGGAGGGGGACAGGGGGCTTTATAGCAATCAGCCCCAGCATTTT
TRBJ2-2 few TRBD2 TRBV7-7 CASSLAGHNTGELFF TGTGCTAGCAGCTTAGCGGGACACAACACCGGGGAGCTGTTTTTT
TRBJ1-2 many NA TRBV28 CASILVGTPTKGYTF TGTGCCAGCATCCTCGTCGGTACCCCGACCAAGGGCTACACCTTC
TRBJ1-4 few NA TRBV10-3 CAISTGATNEKLFF TGTGCCATCAGTACAGGTGCAACTAATGAAAAACTGTTTTTT
TRBJ1-4 NA TRBD1 TRBV2 CASRSTGVHNEKLFF TGTGCCAGCAGATCTACAGGGGTTCATAATGAAAAACTGTTTTTT
TRBJ2-1 many NA TRBV28 CASIEQGYNEQFF TGTGCCAGCATTGAACAGGGATACAATGAGCAGTTCTTC
TRBJ2-3 NA TRBD1 TRBV5-4 CASSRRDRGQVDTQYF TGTGCCTCGTCCCGCCGGGACAGGGGGCAGGTTGATACGCAGTATTTT
TRBJ2-1 many NA TRBV19 CASSIDRGGDEQFF TGTGCCAGTAGTATCGATAGGGGCGGCGATGAGCAGTTCTTC
TRBJ1-2 few NA TRBV6-5 CAGSYSTSYGYTF TGTGCCGGCAGTTACTCAACATCCTACGGCTACACCTTC
TRBJ2-1 few TRBD2 TRBV7-9 CASSLLAVNNEQFF TGTGCCAGCAGTCTACTAGCGGTGAACAATGAGCAGTTCTTC
TRBJ2-7 many NA TRBV27 CASSLSSGTGMSYEQYF TGTGCCAGCAGTTTATCCTCCGGGACTGGGATGTCCTACGAGCAGTACTTC
TRBJ2-1 NA TRBD2 TRBV19 CASSIGGLAGLNEQFF TGTGCCAGTAGTATAGGGGGACTAGCGGGGTTAAATGAGCAGTTCTTC
TRBJ1-1 many NA TRBV20-1 CSARGIGTEAFF TGCAGTGCTAGAGGGATCGGCACTGAAGCTTTCTTT
TRBJ1-2 NA NA TRBV5-5 CASSLDADSIYGYTF TGTGCCAGCAGCTTGGATGCAGACTCAATCTATGGCTACACCTTC
TRBJ2-7 many TRBD1 TRBV27 CASSGQGAGEQYF TGTGCCAGCAGTGGGCAGGGGGCGGGGGAGCAGTACTTC